This is a list of T cell receptor beta chains from one sample in a study of shared clonotypes between healthy human individuals. Profiling relied on immunoSEQ multiplex PCR, and the TCRdb table lists in-frame clones only, not all of them. This sample yields about 2.4 million clones, of which 80% to 95% are seen a single time; 0.36% belongs to the top ten. Material for sequencing was naive CD4+ T cells from PBMCs. These receptors all come from a young man in good health. Some clones in this sample may be carry-over from other donors' samples. Each CDR3 is given with its conserved first and last residue. A D gene is named only where the DNA matches it firmly. Rows give clone size only sometimes, using once, few, many, or a class for an expanded clone.

NA,TRBJ1-3,TRBV7-9,NA,TGTGCCAGCAGCTTGGGCATAAGCTCTGGAAACACCATATATTTT,CASSLGISSGNTIYF
NA,TRBJ2-3,TRBV28,TRBD2,TGTGCCAGTAGGACTAGCGGCACAGATACGCAGTATTTT,CASRTSGTDTQYF
once,TRBJ1-2,TRBV5-6,TRBD1,TGTGCCAGCAGCTTACAACAGGGGAACTATGGCTACACCTTC,CASSLQQGNYGYTF
once,TRBJ2-2,TRBV19,NA,TGTGCCAGTAGTAATAGGGGGAGGAACACCGGGGAGCTGTTTTTT,CASSNRGRNTGELFF
NA,TRBJ2-7,TRBV7-2,NA,TGTGCCAGCAGCTTAGGGGGGGCTGCCGCCTACGAGCAGTACTTC,CASSLGGAAAYEQYF
few,TRBJ2-2,TRBV6-1,NA,TGTGCCAGCAGTGAAGTGGCCGGGGAGCTGTTTTTT,CASSEVAGELFF
NA,TRBJ2-5,TRBV30,NA,TGTGCCTGGAGTCCTCTCGGAGGGGGAGAGACCCAGTACTTC,CAWSPLGGGETQYF
NA,TRBJ2-7,TRBV6-1,NA,TGTGCCAGCAGTGGGACCCAAAGGGGCGGAGGTGGGGAGCAGTACTTC,CASSGTQRGGGGEQYF
NA,TRBJ1-4,TRBV18,NA,TGTGCCAGCTCACCACCCGGGGATCTTAGGGAAAAACTGTTTTTT,CASSPPGDLREKLFF
NA,TRBJ2-4,TRBV6-5,NA,TGTGCCAGCAGCTCGACATCAGCCAAAAACATTCAGTACTTC,CASSSTSAKNIQYF
NA,TRBJ1-3,TRBV7-9,NA,TGTGCCAGCAGCTTAAGGGCAGGCGTTACTGGAAACACCATATATTTT,CASSLRAGVTGNTIYF
NA,TRBJ2-3,TRBV7-9,NA,TGTGCCAGCAGCTTAGCGGGAGGCACAGATACGCAGTATTTT,CASSLAGGTDTQYF
NA,TRBJ2-7,TRBV28,NA,TGTGCCAGCAGTTCCCGGGTCACCTACGAGCAGTACTTC,CASSSRVTYEQYF
NA,TRBJ2-1,TRBV18,TRBD1,TGTGCCAGCTCACCGCGACAGGGCCATGAGCAGTTCTTC,CASSPRQGHEQFF
NA,TRBJ1-1,TRBV2,TRBD1,TGTGCCAGCAGGGACAGGAAGAACACTGAAGCTTTCTTT,CASRDRKNTEAFF
NA,TRBJ1-5,TRBV7-2,NA,TGTGCCAGCAGTTCTGGACAGTATAGCAATCAGCCCCAGCATTTT,CASSSGQYSNQPQHF
NA,TRBJ2-7,TRBV11-3,NA,TGTGCCAGCAGCTTAGATGTAAACGCGGGCGAGCAGTACTTC,CASSLDVNAGEQYF
NA,TRBJ1-1,TRBV2,NA,TGTGCCAGCCAGGAGGGGCGAACTGAAGCTTTCTTT,CASQEGRTEAFF
NA,TRBJ2-7,TRBV19,TRBD1,TGTGCCAGTAGTATACGCCAGGGGGCTGCCGAGCAGTACTTC,CASSIRQGAAEQYF
NA,TRBJ2-7,TRBV25-1,NA,TGTGCCAGCAGTGAATCGTCCCTTTATTCGCAGTACTTC,CASSESSLYSQYF
NA,TRBJ2-7,TRBV19,NA,TGTGCCAGTAGTATTAGTCAAATCCACGAGCAGTACTTC,CASSISQIHEQYF
once,TRBJ2-2,TRBV6-1,TRBD2,TGTGCCAGCCTAATGGGGTCGGGAGGCTCCGGGGAGCTGTTTTTT,CASLMGSGGSGELFF
NA,TRBJ2-7,TRBV6-6,TRBD1,TGTGCCAGCAGTTACGGGACAGGGGAGCAGTACTTC,CASSYGTGEQYF
NA,TRBJ2-6,TRBV30,NA,TGTGCCTGGAGAACGCCAGGGAGTCTTGGGGCCAACGTCCTGACTTTC,CAWRTPGSLGANVLTF
NA,TRBJ1-2,TRBV27,NA,TGTGCCAGCAGTTTATCGGGCGGTTATGGCTACACCTTC,CASSLSGGYGYTF
NA,TRBJ2-1,TRBV7-9,NA,TGTGCCAGCATCCAAGTAGGCTCCTACAATGAGCAGTTCTTC,CASIQVGSYNEQFF
NA,TRBJ1-5,TRBV6-4,NA,TGTGCCAGCAGCCCGGACTATAGCAATCAGCCCCAGCATTTT,CASSPDYSNQPQHF
NA,TRBJ2-1,TRBV7-9,TRBD2,TGTGCCAGCAGCTGGCCCAGGGGACTAGCGGGAGCTGAGCAGTTCTTC,CASSWPRGLAGAEQFF
NA,TRBJ2-1,TRBV7-2,TRBD2,TGTGCCAGCAGCCTGATCGGGAGGCCCTCCTACAATGAGCAGTTCTTC,CASSLIGRPSYNEQFF
NA,TRBJ2-7,TRBV20-1,NA,TGCAGTGCTAGTTACAGTCTCGAGCAGTACTTC,CSASYSLEQYF
NA,TRBJ2-1,TRBV4-1,NA,TGCGCCAGCCGTCCGTTTGGGTCCTACAATGAGCAGTTCTTC,CASRPFGSYNEQFF
NA,TRBJ2-4,TRBV7-2,NA,TGTGCCAGCAGCTTAGCGGCAGCCAAAAACATTCAGTACTTC,CASSLAAAKNIQYF
NA,TRBJ2-5,TRBV5-1,NA,TGCGCCAGCAGCTTGGAGGGGGATGGGACCCAGTACTTC,CASSLEGDGTQYF
NA,TRBJ2-1,TRBV7-2,NA,TGTGCCAGCAGCCCCGCGGGGGCAGGGGGGTACAATGAGCAGTTCTTC,CASSPAGAGGYNEQFF
NA,TRBJ2-1,TRBV6-5,NA,TGTGCCAGCAGTCCCCCCACGGGAAATGAGCAGTTCTTC,CASSPPTGNEQFF
NA,TRBJ2-7,TRBV2,TRBD2,TGTGCCAGCAGAATACTAGCGGGAGTTACCGAGCAGTACTTC,CASRILAGVTEQYF
NA,TRBJ2-7,TRBV18,NA,TGTGCCAGCTCACCACCCACCAGTTTCGCCCCCGAGCAGTACTTC,CASSPPTSFAPEQYF
NA,TRBJ1-3,TRBV28,NA,TGTGCCAGCCAAACCACGGGGAGTGGAAACACCATATATTTT,CASQTTGSGNTIYF
NA,TRBJ2-1,TRBV2,TRBD1,TGTGCCAGCAGTGAATCCCACAGGGGGTCCTACAATGAGCAGTTCTTC,CASSESHRGSYNEQFF
NA,TRBJ2-3,TRBV7-9,TRBD1,TGTGCCAGCAGCTTACTACAGGGGGGTACAGATACGCAGTATTTT,CASSLLQGGTDTQYF
once,TRBJ2-5,TRBV25-1,TRBD2,TGTGCCAGCAGTGAATTTAACGGGAGGGAAGAGACCCAGTACTTC,CASSEFNGREETQYF